One sample yielded the 6 T cell receptor beta chains listed below, sequenced in a study of blood T cell repertoires in COVID-19. Profiling relied on immunoSEQ multiplex PCR, and the TCRdb table lists in-frame clones only, not all of them. The table includes about 180,000 clones, about 80% detected once. Material for sequencing was PBMCs or T cells enriched from blood (not recorded which). The source of these receptors is a man in his sixties who had been exposed to COVID-19.

Only a few counts were recorded for this clone. V and J are TRBV7-8 and TRBJ1-1, with 7 positions matching TRBD1. V gave up 2 bases and J gave up 5 bases; unmatched junction bases: 8. CDR3 length: 15 residues. Germline assignment: CDR1 SGHVS and CDR2 FQNEAQ. CDR3 DNA sequence: TGTGCCAGCAGCTTATTCGTCCAGGGGGGAACTGAAGCTTTCTTT. It yields the protein CASSLFVQGGTEAFF.

The J gene is TRBJ1-2, the V gene TRBV7-2; D is undetermined. The CDR3 is 13 residues long. Germline V gene sequence: CDR1 SGHTA, CDR2 FQGNSA. Trimming took off 2 bases at V and 2 bases at J, with 6 bases between the two ends. CDR3 bases: TGTGCCAGCAGCTTAACTAGGAACTATGGCTACACCTTC. Protein sequence: CASSLTRNYGYTF. The variable domain in full, completed from reference TRBV7-2 and TRBJ1-2, reads GAGVSQSPSNKVTEKGKDVELRCDPISGHTALYWYRQSLGQGLEFLIYFQGNSAPDKSGLPSDRFSAERTGGSVSTLTIQRTQQEDSAVYLCASSLTRNYGYTFGSGTRLTVV.

In this sample, this clone turned up once. The genes are TRBV23-1 and TRBJ2-1; possibly TRBD2 for D (5 bases). TRBV23-1 is flagged as an ORF with uncertain function. V was cut by 5 bases and J by 2 bases, with 13 bases left in between. This CDR3 spans 15 amino acids. The CDR3 sequence: CASSMRERTYNEQFF. Here the CDR3 DNA reads TGCGCCAGCAGTATGAGGGAGCGGACCTACAATGAGCAGTTCTTC.

The J gene is TRBJ1-2, the V gene TRBV27; D remains ambiguous. Trimming took off 4 bases at V and 5 bases at J, with 17 bases between the two ends. This CDR3 contains 15 residues. CDR1 MNHEY and CDR2 SMNVEV come from the germline V gene (reference sequence). The CDR3 spells CASSSSSAGRYGYTF. DNA for the CDR3: TGTGCCAGCAGTTCCAGTTCTGCGGGCAGGTATGGCTACACCTTC.

The rearrangement links TRBV28 to TRBJ2-5; 13 bases map to TRBD2. There are 18 residues in the CDR3. Germline lookup yields CDR1 MDHEN and CDR2 SYDVKM. J lost 5 bases, V lost 5 bases, and 14 bases had no gene match. The CDR3: CASSPRRQGLAGVETQYF. The DNA of the CDR3 is TGTGCCAGCAGTCCCCGGCGACAAGGACTAGCGGGAGTTGAGACCCAGTACTTC.

The rearrangement uses TRBV5-1 and TRBJ2-3; TRBD2 matches 7 bases. The germline gives CDR1 SGHRS, CDR2 YFSETQ. This CDR3 has 17 amino acids. Losses at the gene ends were 0 bases for V and 2 bases for J; bases not matched to a gene: 9. The chain's CDR3 is CASSLALTAGSTDTQYF. The CDR3 nucleotides read TGCGCCAGCAGCTTGGCCTTGACAGCGGGGTCCACAGATACGCAGTATTTT.